Shown below are 30 T cell receptor beta chains from a single sample sequenced in a study of regulatory T cells in long-lasting Graves disease (TCRdb year 2021). The time point label here, explained by the study, means: persistent/refractory GD, antithyroid drugs over 5 years with positive TRAb. For both TCR sequencing and RNA sequencing, RNA was extracted from PBMCs in TRIzol. Library prep was done by multiplex PCR. These reads were obtained on an Illumina HiSeq 4000. TCR beta libraries were built with iRepertoire HTBI primers and Arm-PCR amplification of CDR3 regions. TCRdb ran its own pipeline on the public reads, namely fastp trimming at Q25 and MiXCR clone calling, and kept in-frame beta chains. Each entry is one CDR3 protein sequence, shown with its most common DNA and genes. The sample data list 400,000 or so distinct CDR3 sequences, and roughly a quarter of these were observed just once. Of the sample, around 26% falls within the top ten clones.

The specimen was peripheral blood mononuclear cells (PBMCs), collected when the disease was refractory, from a patient treated with antithyroid drugs. The receptors come from a female donor with Graves disease.

The V gene is TRBV24-1, the J gene TRBJ1-4, with unresolved D. The CDR3 has 13 residues. V was cut by 4 bases and J by 12 bases, with 14 bases left in between. CDR1 and CDR2 from the germline V gene are KGHDR and SFDVKD. This chain's CDR3 is CATSDPGLKELFF. The CDR3 DNA reads as TGTGCCACCAGTGACCCCGGACTTAAGGAACTGTTTTTT.

For this clonotype: A much larger clone lies a single base off, so this may be a read error. The chain links TRBV18 to TRBJ2-5; D gene unclear. Germline V gene sequence: CDR1 KGHSH, CDR2 LQKENI. This CDR3 has 14 residues. V shed 6 bases and J shed 5 bases, with 16 bases lying between them. The CDR3 nucleotides read TGTGCCAGCTCGCGAGACACAAGGTCGGAGACCCAGTACTTC. Its translation: CASSRDTRSETQYF.

This chain links TRBV4-1 with TRBJ2-7, with D tentatively TRBD1 (5 bases). V was shortened by 4 bases and J by 2 bases, with 15 bases between the two germline ends. The germline V gene has CDR1 MGHRA and CDR2 YSYEKL. CDR3 length: 15 amino acids. The CDR3 nucleotides are TGCGCCAGCAGCCCGCACCTTCGACAGACCTACGAGCAGTACTTC. Protein sequence: CASSPHLRQTYEQYF.

The sample holds many counts of this clonotype. The gene calls are TRBV18 and TRBJ2-4, with unresolved D. Germline V gene sequence: CDR1 KGHSH, CDR2 LQKENI. V was pared by 5 bases and J by 8 bases, with 7 bases between. The CDR3 has 11 amino acids. The CDR3 sequence: CASSGDDIQYF. In DNA form, the CDR3 reads TGTGCCAGCTCAGGGGATGACATTCAGTACTTC.

This clonotype showed up many times. The V and J genes are TRBV20-1 and TRBJ1-5; D is perhaps TRBD1 (6 bases). V was shortened by 6 bases and J by 0 bases, with 18 bases between the two germline ends. The CDR3 has 16 amino acids. CDR1 and CDR2 from the germline V gene are DFQATT and SNEGSKA (reference sequence). CDR3 protein: CSAKGWTVNSNQPQHF. CDR3 bases: TGCAGTGCCAAGGGCTGGACAGTCAATAGCAATCAGCCCCAGCATTTT.

The V call is TRBV5-5, the J call TRBJ2-7; TRBD2 matches 8 bases. Germline CDR1 reads SGHKS; CDR2 reads YYEKEE (reference sequence). J gave up 0 bases and V 0 bases, and 5 bases lay outside the gene matches. The CDR3 covers 16 residues. The chain's CDR3 is CASSLGAGTSSYEQYF. The CDR3 DNA is TGTGCCAGCAGCTTGGGAGCCGGGACTAGCTCCTACGAGCAGTACTTC.

In this sample, this clonotype turned up a few times. The chain recombines TRBV6-1 with TRBJ1-3; 7 bases are shared with TRBD1. The junction had 11 bases not matched to a gene; V was cut back by 6 bases and J by 0 bases. The CDR3 contains 17 residues. Germline V lookup: CDR1 MNHNS, CDR2 SASEGT. The CDR3 reads CASSTPGTASSGNTIYF. The CDR3 nucleotides read TGTGCCAGCAGCACCCCCGGGACAGCCAGCTCTGGAAACACCATATATTTT.

This clonotype was recorded a few times. The V gene is TRBV6-2 or TRBV6-3, the J gene TRBJ1-6, with 9 positions matching TRBD1. The CDR3 loop spans 15 amino acids. CDR1 and CDR2 from the germline V gene are MNHEY and SVGEGT. The trim removed 8 bases at V and 7 bases at J, leaving 9 bases unmatched. The CDR3 coding sequence is TGTGCCAGCCGATCCACAGGGGGCGCGAATTCACCCCTCCACTTT. Its protein is CASRSTGGANSPLHF.

This clonotype was counted at least ten times. The V and J genes are TRBV15 and TRBJ2-5; D gene unclear. Trimming removed 3 bases at V and 7 bases at J, with 9 bases between. This CDR3 contains 12 residues. Germline lookup yields CDR1 LNHNV and CDR2 YYDKDF (reference sequence). CDR3 protein: CATSSQLGTQYF. CDR3 nucleotide sequence: TGTGCCACCAGCAGCCAGCTGGGGACCCAGTACTTC.

This clonotype has at least ten counts. The chain links TRBV29-1 to TRBJ2-5; D gene ambiguous. The germline V gene encodes CDR1 SQVTM and CDR2 ANQGSEA. V was shortened by 5 bases and J by 4 bases, with 11 bases between the two germline ends. The CDR3 sequence is 12 residues long. The chain's CDR3 is CSVLAVRETQYF. CDR3 DNA sequence: TGCAGCGTTTTGGCAGTAAGAGAGACCCAGTACTTC.

The chain employs TRBV20-1 and TRBJ1-1; 9 bases agree with TRBD1. CDR1 is DFQATT, CDR2 SNEGSKA, per germline (reference sequence). The length of the CDR3 is 13 residues. The ends lost 5 bases at V and 1 base at J; junction bases unmatched: 2. The CDR3 region has the DNA TGCAGTGCTCCGGGACAGGGGAACACTGAAGCTTTCTTT. It codes for CSAPGQGNTEAFF.

J is TRBJ2-4 and V is TRBV7-2; maybe TRBD1 (6 bases). This CDR3 has 17 amino acids. The germline CDR1 and CDR2 sequences are SGHTA and FQGNSA. Trimming took 5 bases from V and 0 from J, leaving 17 bases between them. The CDR3 is CASSPKTGIAAKNIQYF. CDR3 nucleotide sequence: TGTGCCAGCAGCCCAAAAACAGGGATTGCAGCCAAAAACATTCAGTACTTC.

The CDR3 DNA is TGTGCCAGCAGTTACAAGGACGGTCCCTACGAGCAGTACTTC. Encoded protein: CASSYKDGPYEQYF. The chain recombines TRBV27 with TRBJ2-7; D not certain. The germline V and J ends were trimmed by 4 bases and 2 bases, with 12 bases remaining between them. CDR1 and CDR2 (germline): MNHEY, SMNVEV (reference sequence). The CDR3 runs to 14 residues.

The CDR3 loop is CASSSSRTANNSPLHF. CDR3 DNA: TGTGCCAGCAGCTCGAGTCGGACAGCTAATAATTCACCCCTCCACTTT. The chain employs TRBV7-2 and TRBJ1-6; perhaps TRBD1 as D (6 bases). Germline values: CDR1 SGHTA, CDR2 FQGNSA. CDR3 size: 16 residues. Trimming took off 4 bases at V and 5 bases at J, with 15 bases between the two ends.

In its sample, this clonotype was seen a few times. The chain couples TRBV3-1 to TRBJ2-2; 10 nucleotides line up with TRBD1. CDR3 length: 16 residues. Looked up from germline, CDR1 is LGHDT and CDR2 is YNNKEL (reference sequence). With 5 bases clipped from V and 0 bases from J, the junction kept 3 bases outside the gene matches. DNA for the CDR3: TGTGCCAGCAGCAGGGGGACAGGGGCGAACACCGGGGAGCTGTTTTTT. It specifies CASSRGTGANTGELFF.

CDR3 residues: CASSTGQGMEKLFF. The DNA of the CDR3 is TGTGCCAGCTCTACGGGACAGGGGATGGAGAAACTGTTTTTT. This rearrangement joins TRBV19 to TRBJ1-4; 10 nucleotides line up with TRBD1. The V gene end was trimmed by 9 bases and the J gene end by 11 bases; junction bases not matched to a gene: 12. CDR3 length equals 14 residues. Germline V gives CDR1 LNHDA, CDR2 SQIVND (reference sequence).

As to this clonotype: Being one base from a much bigger clone, this may be a read error. This chain connects TRBV7-3 to TRBJ2-7; a possible D gene is TRBD1 (6 bases). Germline CDR1 and CDR2: SGHTA and FQGTGA. CDR3 length equals 14 residues. Trimming took off 2 bases at V and 0 bases at J, with 8 bases between the two ends. CDR3: CASSLRDTSYEQYF. CDR3 bases: TGTGCCAGCAGCTTACGGGACACCTCCTACGAGCAGTACTTC.

Many counts were recorded for this clonotype. The chain carries TRBV7-6 and TRBJ2-5; D is uncertain. Trimming took off 5 bases at V and 5 bases at J, with 6 bases between the two ends. The CDR3 length is 11 residues. CDR1 and CDR2 from the germline V gene are SGHVS and FNYEAQ. Here the CDR3 reads CASSAGETQYF. For the CDR3, the DNA is TGTGCCAGCAGCGCTGGGGAGACCCAGTACTTC.

This clonotype was seen only a few times. V and J are TRBV7-9 and TRBJ2-7; D not resolved. CDR1 is SEHNR, CDR2 FQNEAQ, per germline (reference sequence). V shed 1 base and J shed 5 bases, with 15 bases lying between them. The CDR3 consists of 15 residues. This chain's CDR3 is CASSLVGYSLHEQYF. The DNA for the CDR3 is TGTGCCAGCAGCTTAGTTGGGTATTCTCTTCACGAGCAGTACTTC.

There are a few counts of this clonotype. This chain joins TRBV6-5 and TRBJ2-7; TRBD2 matches 13 bases. Looked up from germline, CDR1 is MNHEY and CDR2 is SVGAGI. Germline trimming cut 4 bases from V and 7 bases from J; bases unmatched to any gene: 7. CDR3 length equals 15 residues. The DNA of the CDR3 is TGTGCCAGCAGTTCCGGACTAGCGGGAGCGAGGGAGCAGTACTTC. Its translation is CASSSGLAGAREQYF.

This clonotype was observed a handful of times. The V call is TRBV19, the J call TRBJ2-7, with 7 bases lining up with TRBD1. Germline V CDR1 and CDR2: LNHDA, SQIVND (reference sequence). This CDR3 has 16 residues. Trimming took 2 bases from V and 5 from J; bases not matched to a gene: 12. As DNA, the CDR3 is TGTGCCAGTAGTATATTCCTCCCGACAGGGTCCCACGAGCAGTACTTC. It codes for CASSIFLPTGSHEQYF.

The chain couples TRBV29-1 to TRBJ2-7; no firm D call. V was cut by 2 bases and J by 0 bases, with 8 bases left in between. The CDR3 extends over 13 amino acids. Germline V gene sequence: CDR1 SQVTM, CDR2 ANQGSEA. The CDR3 coding sequence is TGCAGCGTTGAACTGGCGCACTCCTACGAGCAGTACTTC. It is translated as CSVELAHSYEQYF.

The table lists this clonotype with many counts. The V and J genes are TRBV28 and TRBJ2-7, with 10 bases fitting TRBD1. This CDR3 contains 15 residues. CDR1 and CDR2 (germline): MDHEN, SYDVKM. With 5 bases clipped from V and 3 bases from J, the junction kept 7 bases outside the gene matches. The CDR3 bases are TGTGCCAGCAGTCCGGACAGGGGGTATAGCTACGAGCAGTACTTC. This encodes CASSPDRGYSYEQYF.

This clonotype was detected many times. This chain links TRBV2 with TRBJ1-2; no firm D call. There are 13 residues in the CDR3. Trimming left V 5 bases short and J 8 bases short, with 15 bases between. Germline V gene data show CDR1 as SNHLY and CDR2 as FYNNEI. The CDR3 region is CASSKTSFGGYTF. The CDR3 region has the DNA TGTGCCAGCAGTAAAACCTCGTTTGGGGGCTACACCTTC. Using reference TRBV2 and TRBJ1-2 for the parts outside the CDR3, the full variable domain is EPEVTQTPSHQVTQMGQEVILRCVPISNHLYFYWYRQILGQKVEFLVSFYNNEISEKSEIFDDQFSVERPDGSNFTLKIRSTKLEDSAMYFCASSKTSFGGYTFGSGTRLTVV.

This clonotype has at least ten counts. This chain uses TRBV28 with TRBJ2-7; TRBD2 aligns across 14 bases. V lost 7 bases and J lost 5; bases outside the gene matches: 7. Per the germline V gene, CDR1 is MDHEN and CDR2 is SYDVKM. This CDR3 is 15 amino acids long. CDR3 coding DNA: TGTGCCAGCAATAAAGGGACTAGCGGGAGCGACGAGCAGTACTTC. Translated: CASNKGTSGSDEQYF.

A note on this clonotype: A clone one base away is much larger, so this may be a read error. The chain links TRBV6-2 or TRBV6-3 to TRBJ2-7; D gene unclear. The CDR3 runs to 13 residues. Germline V gene lookup returns CDR1 MNHEY and CDR2 SVGEGT. Trimming shortened V by 1 base and J by 0 bases, and 4 bases separated the two germline ends. The CDR3 DNA reads as TGTGCCAGCAGTTACTGGAGCTCCTACGAGCAGTACTTC. Translating it yields CASSYWSSYEQYF.

The sample holds a few counts of this clonotype. The chain carries TRBV7-9 and TRBJ1-1, with TRBD1 identical over 7 bases. The CDR3 has 13 amino acids. Looked up from germline, CDR1 is SEHNR and CDR2 is FQNEAQ (reference sequence). The ends lost 5 bases at V and 11 bases at J; junction bases unmatched: 11. As DNA, the CDR3 is TGTGCCAGCAGCAAACCGGGACAGTACGAGGCTTTCTTT. It is translated as CASSKPGQYEAFF.

On this clonotype itself: A much larger clone differs from this one at a single base, so this may be a read error. The chain has TRBV2 and TRBJ1-5; D remains ambiguous. The CDR3 sequence is 14 residues long. V lost 8 bases, J lost 3 bases, and 14 bases lay in between. The germline V gene encodes CDR1 SNHLY and CDR2 FYNNEI. CDR3 in amino acids: CASGVDRYNQPQHF. In DNA form, the CDR3 reads TGTGCCAGCGGTGTAGATCGTTACAATCAGCCCCAGCATTTT.

The chain couples TRBV7-9 to TRBJ1-1, with D perhaps TRBD1 (6 bases). Trimming shortened V by 1 base and J by 3 bases, and 9 bases separated the two germline ends. The V gene's germline CDR1 is SEHNR and CDR2 FQNEAQ (reference sequence). The CDR3 consists of 14 residues. CDR3 bases: TGTGCCAGCAGCTTAGTGACAGGCCACACTGAAGCTTTCTTT. Translated: CASSLVTGHTEAFF.

This chain uses TRBV27 with TRBJ2-2; tentative D call: TRBD2 (6 bases). Germline values: CDR1 MNHEY, CDR2 SMNVEV (reference sequence). V lost 3 bases and J 3 bases, leaving 8 bases between the germline ends. The CDR3 totals 14 residues. The CDR3 nucleotides are TGTGCCAGCAGTTTCGGGACTTACACCGGGGAGCTGTTTTTT. This codes for CASSFGTYTGELFF.